Sequencing of this T cell receptor beta chain was carried out in a study of CD8 T cells in ankylosing spondylitis. Trimming removed 3 bases from V and 6 bases from J; junction bases left unmatched: 7. Germline-derived CDR1 and CDR2 are SGHRS and YFSETQ. The CDR3 loop spans 14 amino acids. TCRdb processed the 5' RACE reads anew with MiXCR; each CDR3 protein has one entry. The data contain 300,000 to 350,000 distinct CDR3 sequences, 20% to 25% of them singletons. The specimen sequenced was blood, either unsorted or a sorted T cell fraction (not recorded which). This sequence was found in a female donor with ankylosing spondylitis or in good health (not recorded which). The chain combines TRBV5-1 with TRBJ1-2; 8 bases match TRBD1. The CDR3 nucleotides read TGCGCCAGCAGCTGGGCCGACAGGGGTGATGGCTACACCTTC. It specifies CASSWADRGDGYTF.